The T cell receptor beta chain described here comes from a study of T-cell memory formation after mild COVID-19. Whole-study results and caveats: Contracting clones localized mainly to CM and EM when CD4+ and mainly to EMRA when CD8+.

For this clonotype: Its antigen is not known.

Germline assignment: CDR1 SEHNR and CDR2 FQNEAQ (reference sequence). The CDR3 extends over 15 amino acids. V was trimmed by 5 bases and J by 2 bases, leaving 14 bases between them. 5'RACE primed at constant segments yielded TCR alpha and TCR beta cDNA libraries bearing sample barcodes and UMIs. TCRdb re-derived calls from the 5' RACE reads in MiXCR, one entry per CDR3 protein. Here the sample spans roughly 89,000 distinct CDR3 sequences, approximately 15% being singletons. The receptor's source is a man aged 18 to 30 who had mild COVID-19 (a few samples of this study predate the infection). Cell type and time point are not known. The sample was PBMCs or a T cell subset sorted from them (not recorded which). This rearrangement joins TRBV7-9 to TRBJ2-3; D uncertain. CDR3 in DNA: TGTGCCAGCAGCGCCAACAAGCTGACCACAGATACGCAGTATTTT. This translates into CASSANKLTTDTQYF.